This T cell receptor (beta chain) was sequenced for a study of regulatory T cells in long-lasting Graves disease. Indicated time point: persistent/refractory GD, antithyroid drugs over 5 years with positive TRAb. There was RNA extracted from PBMCs, and the TCR library was made from it. Doctors identified Graves' disease using the American Thyroid Association guidelines. Through Arm-PCR of CDR3 regions and iRepertoire HTBI primers, TCR beta libraries were built. TCRdb independently ran MiXCR on the multiplex PCR reads; one entry per CDR3 protein. The data show fewer than 400,000 distinct CDR3 sequences, less than 25% seen once. General study findings and limits: Rather than thyroid tissue, only peripheral blood underwent study.

The CDR3 is 16 amino acids. CDR1 is MNHEY, CDR2 SMNVEV, per germline (reference sequence). Germline trimming cut 2 bases from V and 4 bases from J; bases unmatched to any gene: 4. In this sample, this clonotype turned up a few times. As yet, its antigen is unknown. The receptor was derived from a female donor with Graves disease. The starting material was peripheral blood mononuclear cells (PBMCs), obtained when the disease was refractory, from a patient treated with antithyroid drugs. This chain links TRBV27 with TRBJ2-3; 12 nucleotides agree with TRBD2. The CDR3 is CASSLRLAGAPDTQYF. CDR3 in DNA: TGTGCCAGCAGTTTACGACTAGCGGGAGCTCCAGATACGCAGTATTTT.